The clone carrying this T cell receptor (beta chain) turned up a few times. Single cDNA molecules in the library carried unique molecular identifiers attached during preparation. Each CDR3 protein is one row after TCRdb ran MiXCR on the reads. The sample holds around 120,000 distinct CDR3 sequences, roughly 8.5% seen once. Trimming took 3 bases from V and 4 from J, leaving 16 bases between them. CDR3 size: 15 residues. The data derive from a study of human T cells and chemical hapten exposure. The overall study: The variation in per-sample TCR yields arose mainly from small differences in pooled library volumes.

Blood, whole and unfractionated, served as the source for total RNA extraction. The rearrangement joins TRBV12-3 or TRBV12-4 to TRBJ2-7, with unresolved D. The receptor's source is a human donor in good health. Some clones in this sample may be carry-over from other donors' samples. The sequenced sample was whole blood. The DNA for the CDR3 is TGTGCCAGCAGTTTCATGGCCGGGCGGTCTTACGAGCAGTACTTC. Residues: CASSFMAGRSYEQYF.